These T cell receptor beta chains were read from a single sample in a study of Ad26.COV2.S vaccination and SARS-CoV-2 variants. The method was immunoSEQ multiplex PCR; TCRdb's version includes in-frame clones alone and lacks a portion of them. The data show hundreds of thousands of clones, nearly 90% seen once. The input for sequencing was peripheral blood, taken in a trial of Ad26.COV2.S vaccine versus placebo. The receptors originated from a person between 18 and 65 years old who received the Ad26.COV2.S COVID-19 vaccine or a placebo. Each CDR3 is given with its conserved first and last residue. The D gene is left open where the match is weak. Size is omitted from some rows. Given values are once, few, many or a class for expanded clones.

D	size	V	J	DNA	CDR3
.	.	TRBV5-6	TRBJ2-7	TGTGCCAGCAGTCCACGCCGGGTCCTCTCCTACGAGCAGTACTTC	CASSPRRVLSYEQYF
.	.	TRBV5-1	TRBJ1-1	TGCGCCAGCAGCTCTTTGACTGTGAACACTGAAGCTTTCTTT	CASSSLTVNTEAFF
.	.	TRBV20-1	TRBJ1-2	TGCAGTGCTAGTAGCGGGACTAACTATGGCTACACCTTC	CSASSGTNYGYTF
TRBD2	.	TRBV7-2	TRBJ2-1	TGTGCCAGCAGCTCCCGCCCCTTAGCGGGAACAACTTACAATGAGCAGTTCTTC	CASSSRPLAGTTYNEQFF
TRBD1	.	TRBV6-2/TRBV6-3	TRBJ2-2	TGTGCCAGCAGTTACTCGAGTAAGGGCAGGGGGCGAACCGGGGAGCTGTTTTTT	CASSYSSKGRGRTGELFF
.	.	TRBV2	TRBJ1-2	TGTGCCAGCAGTGGTATAGGCCTTGGCTACACCTTC	CASSGIGLGYTF
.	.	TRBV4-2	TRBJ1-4	TGTGCCAGCAGCCCAACTGTTGGACAGCCCTATGAAAAACTGTTTTTT	CASSPTVGQPYEKLFF
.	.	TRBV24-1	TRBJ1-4	TGTGCCACCAGGGACGAACATAATGAAAAACTGTTTTTT	CATRDEHNEKLFF
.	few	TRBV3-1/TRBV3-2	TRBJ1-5	TGTGCCAGCAGCGCGTGCACTCCCTTTTGGCATCATCAGCCCCAGCATTTT	CASSACTPFWHHQPQHF
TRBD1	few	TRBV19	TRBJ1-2	TGTGCCAGTAGTCTGGACCCCGCGGGACAGGCCCTTTATGGCTACACCTTC	CASSLDPAGQALYGYTF
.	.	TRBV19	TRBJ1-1	TGTGCCAGTGAGTTCTCCGACAGTGGTCCCACTGAAGCTTTCTTT	CASEFSDSGPTEAFF
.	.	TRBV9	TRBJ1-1	TGTGCCAGCAGCGCATCCAGGGCCGGGAAAGCTTTCTTT	CASSASRAGKAFF
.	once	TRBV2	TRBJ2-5	TGTGCCAGCCACCACCCAGGACTACCCCGGGAGACCCAGTACTTC	CASHHPGLPRETQYF
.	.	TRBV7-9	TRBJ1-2	TGTGCCAGCAGCTACCAGGGGGGCTACACCTTC	CASSYQGGYTF
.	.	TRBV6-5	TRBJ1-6	TGTGCCAGCAGTTCTGACAGAAGAGGCTATAATTCACCCCTCCACTTT	CASSSDRRGYNSPLHF
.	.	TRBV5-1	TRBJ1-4	TGCGCCAGCAGCTTTCAAGCTGCAACTAATGAAAAACTGTTTTTT	CASSFQAATNEKLFF
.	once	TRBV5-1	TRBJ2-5	TGCGCCAGCAGCTCTCGTTCCGGGGGCGACCAAGAGACCCAGTACTTC	CASSSRSGGDQETQYF
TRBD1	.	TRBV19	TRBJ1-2	TGTGCCAGTAGTATGGAAAAGGGACAGGGGAGAGGCTACACCTTC	CASSMEKGQGRGYTF
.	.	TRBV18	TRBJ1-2	TGTGCCAGCTCACCCGGATGGAAAGGAGATGGCTACACCTTC	CASSPGWKGDGYTF
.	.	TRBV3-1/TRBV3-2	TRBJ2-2	TGTGCCAGCAGCCCGTGGACGGGGATGGTGGGCACCGGGGAGCTGTTTTTT	CASSPWTGMVGTGELFF
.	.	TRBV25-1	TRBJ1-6	TGTGCCAGCAGTGAATTGGGGAATTCACCCCTCCACTTT	CASSELGNSPLHF
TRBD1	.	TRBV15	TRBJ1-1	TGTGCCACCAGCAGAGACCTCGGGACAGGGATGAACACTGAAGCTTTCTTT	CATSRDLGTGMNTEAFF
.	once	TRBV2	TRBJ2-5	TGTGCCAGCAGCAGGACGCATGAGACCCAGTACTTC	CASSRTHETQYF
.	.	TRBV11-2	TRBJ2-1	TGTGCCAGCAGCTTAGGACCGAGGGGGGCCCCGGGCTACAATGAGCAGTTCTTC	CASSLGPRGAPGYNEQFF
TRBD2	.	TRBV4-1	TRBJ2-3	TGCGCCAGCAGCCAAGGGCTAGCGGGGGCAGATACGCAGTATTTT	CASSQGLAGADTQYF
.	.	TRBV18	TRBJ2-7	TGTGCCAGCTCACCACCGAATGGAGGGGCCGGAGGCGAGCAGTACTTC	CASSPPNGGAGGEQYF
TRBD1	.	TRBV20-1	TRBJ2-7	TGCAGTGTGGGACAGTTCTACGAGCAGTACTTC	CSVGQFYEQYF
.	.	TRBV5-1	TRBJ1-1	TGCGCCAGCAGCTTGTTTGTGAACACTGAAGCTTTCTTT	CASSLFVNTEAFF
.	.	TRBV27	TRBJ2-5	TGTGCCAGCAGTTTCCACGTCGGGACTCCCCGAGAGACCCAGTACTTC	CASSFHVGTPRETQYF
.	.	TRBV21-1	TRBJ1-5	TGTGCCAGCAGCAAAGTCGGACAGAGTGGGGGTGAATGGCAGCCCCAGCATTTT	CASSKVGQSGGEWQPQHF
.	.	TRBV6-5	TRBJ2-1	TGTGCCAGCAGTTTTGATAGCGCGTACAATGAGCAGTTCTTC	CASSFDSAYNEQFF
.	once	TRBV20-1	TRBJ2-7	TGCAGTGCTAGGCGAGAATACGAGCAGTACTTC	CSARREYEQYF
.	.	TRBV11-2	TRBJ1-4	TGTGCCAGCGCGCGGGAGAGGACAACTAATGAAAAACTGTTTTTT	CASARERTTNEKLFF
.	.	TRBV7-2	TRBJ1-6	TGTGCCAGCAGCTTAGAGGGTATGATAGTTCATTCACCCCTCCACTTT	CASSLEGMIVHSPLHF
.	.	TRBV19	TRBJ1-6	TGTGCCAGTGGACAAACGGGACATGGGCGTTCACCCCTCCACTTT	CASGQTGHGRSPLHF
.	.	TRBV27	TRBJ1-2	TGTGCCAGCAGTTTCGGGCCGTCCTATGGCTACACCTTC	CASSFGPSYGYTF
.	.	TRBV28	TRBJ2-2	TGTGCCAGCAAACGGAAAGGGGCCACCGGGGAGCTGTTTTTT	CASKRKGATGELFF
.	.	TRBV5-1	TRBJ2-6	TGCGCCAGCAACCCTGACCCGGTGGGGGCTGGGGCCAACGTCCTGACTTTC	CASNPDPVGAGANVLTF
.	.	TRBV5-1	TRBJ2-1	TGCGCCAGCAGCTTGGGGGCTAATTACAATGAGCAGTTCTTC	CASSLGANYNEQFF
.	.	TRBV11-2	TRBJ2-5	TGTGCCAGCAGCTTCGGGGGCTTCTCAGAGACCCAGTACTTC	CASSFGGFSETQYF
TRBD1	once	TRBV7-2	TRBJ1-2	TGTGCCAGCAGCTTAGCCGGGACAGTATACTACACCTTC	CASSLAGTVYYTF
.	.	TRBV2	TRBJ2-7	TGTGCCAGCAGTGCAGGGACCGCCTGGGGATACGAGCAGTACTTC	CASSAGTAWGYEQYF
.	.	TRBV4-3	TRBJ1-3	TGCGCCAGCAGCCAAGAATTTCCCTCTGGAAACACCATATATTTT	CASSQEFPSGNTIYF
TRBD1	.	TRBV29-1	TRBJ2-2	TGCAGCGTTGTCCATACAGGGGCGACGAACACCGGGGAGCTGTTTTTT	CSVVHTGATNTGELFF
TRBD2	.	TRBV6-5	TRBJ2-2	TGTGCCAGCAGCGGGCCGGGACTAGACACCGGGGAGCTGTTTTTT	CASSGPGLDTGELFF
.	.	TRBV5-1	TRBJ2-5	TGCGCCAGCAGCTTGTTCATGATCCAAGAGACCCAGTACTTC	CASSLFMIQETQYF